The TCR beta chain under discussion was sequenced for a study of molecular identifiers for immune sequencing clone quantification. Naive CD8 T cell sorting was performed on the CD8+CD4-CCR7+CD45RA+ phenotype. CDR1 SGHVS and CDR2 FNYEAQ come from the germline V gene. Trimming at V came to 5 bases and at J to 4 bases, leaving 7 bases not matched to a gene. This CDR3 is 14 amino acids long. TCRdb independently ran MiXCR on the PCR reads; one entry per CDR3 protein. This table holds under 600,000 distinct CDR3 sequences, under 30% found once. The sequenced material came from naive CD8+ T cells from blood, with Jurkat cell RNA spiked in. The subset denotes: FACS-sorted CD8+CD4-CCR7+CD45RA+ naive T cells. This chain connects TRBV7-6 to TRBJ2-7; 8 nucleotides line up with TRBD1. The receptor's source is a human donor in good health. Some libraries in this study had Jurkat cell RNA spiked in. The CDR3 DNA sequence: TGTGCCAGCAGCCCCCCGGACAGGGTGTACGAGCAGTACTTC. Translating gives CASSPPDRVYEQYF.